This T cell receptor (beta chain) was captured in a study of control samples from healthy donors and cancer patients. Sequencing was performed with immunoSEQ multiplex PCR; in TCRdb, only in-frame clones are kept and a portion is missing. The table lists roughly 150,000 clones, approximately 90% of them singletons, with 0.68% in the top ten. V was cut by 1 base and J by 4 bases, with 11 bases left in between. Germline V gives CDR1 LNHDA, CDR2 SQIVND (reference sequence). This CDR3 comprises 15 residues. Specimen: blood. The TCR comes from a young woman in good health. The rearrangement uses TRBV19 and TRBJ1-5; the D gene is possibly TRBD1 (5 bases). DNA of the CDR3: TGTGCCAGTAGTATAGGGGGAGGGGAGAATCAGCCCCAGCATTTT. Protein product: CASSIGGGENQPQHF.